Below are 26 T cell receptor beta chains sequenced from a single sample in a study of cytomegalovirus exposure and HLA in healthy donors. Only in-frame clones appear in the TCRdb table, and some are missing; sequencing was by immunoSEQ multiplex PCR. The sample holds over 250,000 clones, around 85% seen once. Sequencing input: PBMCs. The origin of the receptors is a woman under 30 in good health and CMV-seronegative.

This chain connects TRBV6-1 to TRBJ1-1, with unresolved D. This CDR3 comprises 13 residues. The V gene's germline CDR1 is MNHNS and CDR2 SASEGT. V was shortened by 2 bases and J by 1 base, with 5 bases between the two germline ends. As DNA, the CDR3 is TGTGCCAGCAGTGAAAACAGGAACACTGAAGCTTTCTTT. Its translation: CASSENRNTEAFF.

The chain carries TRBV10-2 and TRBJ1-2; 7 positions match TRBD1. V was clipped by 10 bases and J by 8 bases; unmatched bases: 13. This CDR3 comprises 13 residues. Germline V gene sequence: CDR1 WSHSY, CDR2 SAAADI. CDR3 protein: CATARTGARGYTF. CDR3 DNA: TGCGCCACCGCCCGGACAGGCGCAAGAGGCTACACCTTC.

The chain uses TRBV7-2 and TRBJ2-1, with 8 bases fitting TRBD1. V lost 5 bases to trimming and J lost 0 bases; unmatched junction nucleotides: 6. Germline assignment: CDR1 SGHTA and CDR2 FQGNSA. This CDR3 is built from 16 residues. The DNA of the CDR3 is TGTGCCAGCAGCACTTCCGGGACAGGCTCCTACAATGAGCAGTTCTTC. It translates to CASSTSGTGSYNEQFF. Supplemented by reference TRBV7-2 and TRBJ2-1, the full variable domain reads GAGVSQSPSNKVTEKGKDVELRCDPISGHTALYWYRQSLGQGLEFLIYFQGNSAPDKSGLPSDRFSAERTGGSVSTLTIQRTQQEDSAVYLCASSTSGTGSYNEQFFGPGTRLTVL.

The rearrangement joins TRBV7-3 to TRBJ1-1, with 8 nucleotides matching TRBD1. Germline lookup yields CDR1 SGHTA and CDR2 FQGTGA. V lost 5 bases, J lost 2 bases, and 13 bases stayed unmatched. The CDR3 totals 17 residues. The CDR3 DNA follows: TGTGCCAGCAGCCAAATATACCGGGACAGGCTTAACACTGAAGCTTTCTTT. It specifies CASSQIYRDRLNTEAFF.

The V gene is TRBV13, the J gene TRBJ1-6; 9 bases map to TRBD1. The CDR3 length is 17 residues. The trim removed 3 bases at V and 2 bases at J, leaving 5 bases unmatched. The germline CDR1 and CDR2 sequences are PRHDT and FYEKMQ (reference sequence). Here the CDR3 DNA reads TGTGCCAGCAGCTTGGGAACAGGGGGCGCCTATAATTCACCCCTCCACTTT. This encodes CASSLGTGGAYNSPLHF.

This chain connects TRBV10-1 to TRBJ1-6; the D gene is possibly TRBD1 (6 bases). The CDR3 sequence is 15 residues long. V dropped 2 bases and J dropped 6 bases, with 11 bases sitting between them. Germline assignment: CDR1 WNHNN and CDR2 SYGVQD (reference sequence). CDR3 DNA: TGCGCCAGCAGTGAGGATGCGGGGGCTAATTCACCCCTCCACTTT. It codes for CASSEDAGANSPLHF.

The chain joins TRBV5-1 to TRBJ1-5; D call uncertain. The CDR3 covers 14 residues. Trimming cost V 1 base and J 2 bases, with 7 bases left between them. From germline, CDR1 is SGHRS and CDR2 YFSETQ. CDR3: CASSLSGGNQPQHF. Here the CDR3 DNA reads TGCGCCAGCAGCTTGTCGGGAGGCAATCAGCCCCAGCATTTT.

A few counts support this clone. The chain joins TRBV19 to TRBJ1-3; unclear D gene. This CDR3 is 11 amino acids long. V lost 10 bases and J lost 0, with 4 bases in between. Germline loops: CDR1 LNHDA, CDR2 SQIVND (reference sequence). The CDR3 DNA sequence: TGTGCCATACTCTCTGGAAACACCATATATTTT. Protein sequence: CAILSGNTIYF.

The chain couples TRBV28 to TRBJ1-2; unclear D gene. CDR3 size: 11 residues. CDR1 and CDR2 (germline): MDHEN, SYDVKM. CDR3 sequence (DNA): TGTGCGCTAGAGGCCCCCTATGGCTACACCTTC. Translating gives CALEAPYGYTF.

This clone was observed once. J is TRBJ1-1 and V is TRBV5-8; D is unclear. The CDR3 is made up of 13 amino acids. V lost 2 bases to trimming and J lost 4 bases, with 9 bases between them. The V gene's germline CDR1 is SGHTS and CDR2 YDEGEE. As DNA, the CDR3 is TGTGCCAGCAGCTTCGAGGGTCTCACTGAAGCTTTCTTT. Translation: CASSFEGLTEAFF. The entire variable domain, with the rest obtained from reference TRBV5-8 and TRBJ1-1, is as follows: EAGVTQSPTHLIKTRGQQATLRCSPISGHTSVYWYQQALGLGLQFLLWYDEGEERNRGNFPPRFSGRQFPNYSSELNVNALELEDSALYLCASSFEGLTEAFFGQGTRLTVV.

The chain is built from TRBV18 and TRBJ2-7; 10 nucleotides match TRBD1. CDR1 KGHSH and CDR2 LQKENI come from the germline V gene. This CDR3 has 16 residues. With V trimmed by 6 bases and J by 1 base, 9 bases remained unmatched. The CDR3 protein is CASSAIGTGVSYEQYF. Here the CDR3 DNA reads TGTGCCAGCTCGGCTATCGGGACAGGGGTGTCCTACGAGCAGTACTTC.

V gene TRBV30 combines with J gene TRBJ1-2, with TRBD1 matching over 12 bases. J gave up 4 bases and V 3 bases, and 9 bases lay outside the gene matches. This CDR3 contains 16 residues. Germline CDR1 is GTSNPN and CDR2 is SVGIG (reference sequence). The CDR3 spells CAWSGWDRGLGYGYTF. The CDR3 DNA reads TGTGCCTGGAGCGGCTGGGACAGGGGGCTTGGCTATGGCTACACCTTC.

J is TRBJ2-5 and V is TRBV5-6; 8 positions agree with TRBD1. CDR1 and CDR2 from the germline V gene are SGHDT and YYEEEE. V trimming: 1 base; J trimming: 4 bases; junction bases outside the gene matches: 6. CDR3 length: 15 amino acids. This chain's CDR3 is CASSLRTGSGETQYF. In nucleotides, the CDR3 is TGTGCCAGCAGCTTGAGGACAGGGTCTGGAGAGACCCAGTACTTC.

CDR3 protein: CASSQALARTYNEQFF. The CDR3 nucleotides read TGCGCCAGCAGCCAAGCACTAGCGAGGACCTACAATGAGCAGTTCTTC. The chain links TRBV4-1 to TRBJ2-1, with 7 bases aligning to TRBD2. The germline V gene has CDR1 MGHRA and CDR2 YSYEKL. This CDR3 is built from 16 residues. J lost 2 bases, V lost 1 base, and 5 bases had no gene match.

The genes are TRBV2 and TRBJ1-1; no clear D. CDR1 is SNHLY, CDR2 FYNNEI, per germline. The V and J ends lost 0 bases and 5 bases respectively, with 19 bases between them. The CDR3 runs to 17 residues. The CDR3 region has the DNA TGTGCCAGCAGTGAAGCGCTTTATCGTGGCGGGAAGACTGAAGCTTTCTTT. Its protein product is CASSEALYRGGKTEAFF.

V usage is TRBV29-1 and J usage is TRBJ2-1; D gene unclear. Germline CDR1 is SQVTM and CDR2 is ANQGSEA. Trimming cost V 4 bases and J 4 bases, with 14 bases left between them. This CDR3 has 14 amino acids. CDR3 DNA: TGCAGCGTTGGAGCCGACTTCAAATACAATGAGCAGTTCTTC. It codes for CSVGADFKYNEQFF.

The CDR3 DNA follows: TGCGCCAGCAGCTATACCGGGACATCCAATCAGCCCCAGCATTTT. It encodes CASSYTGTSNQPQHF. The rearrangement joins TRBV5-1 to TRBJ1-5; D possibly corresponds to TRBD1 (6 bases). Germline values: CDR1 SGHRS, CDR2 YFSETQ. Trimming cost V 3 bases and J 3 bases, with 13 bases left between them. The length of the CDR3 is 15 residues.

This chain links TRBV9 with TRBJ2-3; D might be TRBD1 (6 bases). The CDR3 is made up of 15 amino acids. Germline values: CDR1 SGDLS, CDR2 YYNGEE. The V and J ends lost 4 bases and 1 base respectively, with 13 bases between them. The CDR3 bases are TGTGCCAGCAGCACCCGGGACACTCGCACAGATACGCAGTATTTT. Translated, it gives CASSTRDTRTDTQYF. Full variable domain (rest looked up from reference TRBV9 and TRBJ2-3): DSGVTQTPKHLITATGQRVTLRCSPRSGDLSVYWYQQSLDQGLQFLIQYYNGEERAKGNILERFSAQQFPDLHSELNLSSLELGDSALYFCASSTRDTRTDTQYFGPGTRLTVL.

The chain carries TRBV11-2 and TRBJ1-6; no clear D. The germline CDR1 and CDR2 sequences are SGHAT and FQNNGV. The CDR3 is made up of 15 amino acids. V was trimmed by 5 bases and J by 8 bases, leaving 16 bases between them. Here the CDR3 DNA reads TGTGCCAGCAGCCCTAGCTTTGGGGATGATTCACCCCTCCACTTT. The encoded protein is CASSPSFGDDSPLHF.

The chain carries TRBV29-1 and TRBJ1-2, with D possibly TRBD1 on 5 matching bases. The CDR3 loop spans 13 amino acids. The germline V gene has CDR1 SQVTM and CDR2 ANQGSEA. V shed 5 bases and J shed 0 bases, with 10 bases lying between them. The CDR3 DNA reads as TGCAGCGTTTTGCAGGGTTCTAACTATGGCTACACCTTC. Residues: CSVLQGSNYGYTF.

The chain's CDR3 is CASSLRLAGGEQYF. In DNA form, the CDR3 reads TGTGCCAGCAGCTTGAGACTAGCGGGAGGCGAGCAGTACTTC. The chain combines TRBV7-9 with TRBJ2-7, with TRBD2 matching 13 bases. After removal of 3 bases from V and 6 bases from J, the junction contained 2 bases not matched to a gene. Germline CDR1 SEHNR, CDR2 FQNEAQ (reference sequence). This CDR3 region has 14 residues.

The chain combines TRBV29-1 with TRBJ2-3; a weak D match, TRBD1 (7 bases). V was cut by 4 bases and J by 7 bases, with 18 bases left in between. The CDR3 runs to 14 residues. Germline CDR1 reads SQVTM; CDR2 reads ANQGSEA. The CDR3, as DNA: TGCAGCGTTGTGGAGGGGGCCGGGGGAAATACGCAGTATTTT. This gives the protein CSVVEGAGGNTQYF.

The chain links TRBV2 to TRBJ2-1; D is possibly TRBD2 (6 bases). This CDR3 contains 15 residues. V dropped 7 bases and J dropped 0 bases, with 13 bases sitting between them. Germline assignment: CDR1 SNHLY and CDR2 FYNNEI. The DNA of the CDR3 is TGTGCCAGCACCGCGGGACTCCTCTCCTACAATGAGCAGTTCTTC. Translating gives CASTAGLLSYNEQFF.

V and J are TRBV19 and TRBJ1-3; 10 bases line up with TRBD1. CDR1 is LNHDA, CDR2 SQIVND, per germline (reference sequence). The trim removed 4 bases at V and 4 bases at J, leaving 4 bases unmatched. The CDR3 sequence is 15 residues long. The chain's CDR3 is CASSNDRGPGNTIYF. The CDR3 DNA reads as TGTGCCAGTAGTAACGACAGGGGGCCCGGAAACACCATATATTTT.

The V call is TRBV4-1, the J call TRBJ2-4, with 9 bases that match TRBD1. The germline V gene has CDR1 MGHRA and CDR2 YSYEKL. The CDR3 has 16 residues. V shed 4 bases, J shed 0 bases, and the junction held 4 bases outside the gene matches. For the CDR3, the DNA is TGCGCCAGCAGCCCGACAGGGGGAGTAGCCAAAAACATTCAGTACTTC. Amino acid sequence: CASSPTGGVAKNIQYF.

This clone is a singleton in its sample. The chain employs TRBV5-1 and TRBJ1-2; 8 positions agree with TRBD1. There are 15 residues in the CDR3. Germline V gene data show CDR1 as SGHRS and CDR2 as YFSETQ. V gave up 4 bases and J gave up 4 bases; unmatched junction bases: 9. The CDR3 nucleotides read TGCGCCAGCAGCCCTCCCCAAACAGGGGGCTATGGCTACACCTTC. Protein product: CASSPPQTGGYGYTF.